Below are 30 T cell receptor beta chains sequenced from a single sample in a study of cytomegalovirus exposure and HLA in healthy donors (dated by TCRdb to 2017 to 2019). Preparation of the library involved the immunoSEQ multiplex PCR assay. A mixture of 60 forward primers for TCR Vbeta segments and 13 reverse primers for TCR Jbeta segments was used in the multiplex PCR. In its TCRdb copy, this immuneACCESS table keeps in-frame sequences only and misses some clones. Where compared with another copy, unresolved V genes explain less than half of these, and the others have no known cause. This sample lists more than 95,000 clones; approximately 70% were detected once. Together, the top ten hold 7.5% to 9.5% of the sample. Source material: PBMCs. These receptors were taken from a woman between 40 and 55 years old in good health and CMV-seropositive.

The chain carries TRBV2 and TRBJ1-5, with a tentative D call TRBD1 (6 bases). Germline V gives CDR1 SNHLY, CDR2 FYNNEI. The length of the CDR3 is 13 residues. V was trimmed by 2 bases and J by 6 bases, leaving 8 bases between them. The CDR3 DNA reads as TGTGCCAGCAGTGAAACAGGGATTCAGCCCCAGCATTTT. This sequence encodes CASSETGIQPQHF.

The chain is built from TRBV4-2 and TRBJ1-4; tentative D call: TRBD1 (5 bases). Germline V gene data show CDR1 as LGHNA and CDR2 as YNFKEQ. The CDR3 covers 12 residues. The V and J ends lost 2 bases and 8 bases respectively, with 6 bases between them. CDR3 coding DNA: TGTGCCAGCAGCCAAAGACAGGAAAAACTGTTTTTT. Residues: CASSQRQEKLFF.

The table lists this clone with a few counts. The chain carries TRBV28 and TRBJ1-2; TRBD1 aligns across 8 bases. Unmatched junction bases numbered 2, after V lost 2 bases and J lost 6 bases. In germline, CDR1 is MDHEN, CDR2 SYDVKM. This CDR3 has 13 residues. This chain's CDR3 is CASSLQGAHGYTF. CDR3 nucleotide sequence: TGTGCCAGCAGTTTACAGGGGGCCCATGGCTACACCTTC.

This sequence joins TRBV28 and TRBJ2-7; 8 bases line up with TRBD1. Germline CDR1 MDHEN, CDR2 SYDVKM. The CDR3 extends over 12 amino acids. J was trimmed by 7 bases and V by 8 bases; bases with no gene match: 7. In DNA form, the CDR3 reads TGTGCCAGCCTCGACAGGGGAGATGAGCAGTACTTC. It codes for CASLDRGDEQYF.

Turning to this clone: The same CDR3 can be traced to other DNA sequences in this sample. The chain recombines TRBV2 with TRBJ2-3, with 9 bases identical to TRBD1. V trimming: 4 bases; J trimming: 6 bases; junction bases outside the gene matches: 8. This CDR3 is 15 amino acids long. From germline, CDR1 is SNHLY and CDR2 FYNNEI. CDR3 region: CASSVAGQGRDTQYF. For the CDR3, the DNA is TGTGCCAGCAGTGTGGCGGGACAGGGTCGTGATACGCAGTATTTT.

The rearrangement joins TRBV6-6 to TRBJ1-2; TRBD1 matches 7 bases. This CDR3 spans 13 amino acids. Germline V CDR1 and CDR2: MNHNY, SVGAGI (reference sequence). Trimming at V came to 6 bases and at J to 8 bases, leaving 9 bases not matched to a gene. CDR3 nucleotides: TGTGCCAGCAGCTTGGGACAGCTGGGAGGCTACACCTTC. It codes for CASSLGQLGGYTF.

The chain employs TRBV5-6 and TRBJ2-3; 8 bases are shared with TRBD2. Trimming cost V 4 bases and J 8 bases; bases outside gene matches: 6. Germline V gene data show CDR1 as SGHDT and CDR2 as YYEEEE. The CDR3 sequence is 13 residues long. The CDR3 protein is CASSDRLARTQYF. In DNA, the CDR3 is TGTGCCAGCAGCGATAGACTAGCGCGTACGCAGTATTTT.

This chain uses TRBV7-3 with TRBJ2-5, with a tentative D call TRBD1 (5 bases). V was clipped by 6 bases and J by 2 bases, with 19 bases between them. Germline V lookup: CDR1 SGHTA, CDR2 FQGTGA. This CDR3 spans 16 amino acids. CDR3 loop: CASRSRVPPLQETQYF. The CDR3 DNA reads as TGTGCCAGCAGAAGCAGGGTGCCCCCTCTACAAGAGACCCAGTACTTC.

This clone was found a few times. CDR3 in amino acids: CASKQGAANFLTPNQPQHF. CDR3 bases: TGTGCCAGCAAACAGGGGGCAGCGAATTTTCTTACTCCTAATCAGCCCCAGCATTTT. The chain employs TRBV19 and TRBJ1-5; 9 nucleotides match TRBD1. The length of the CDR3 is 19 residues. Trimming cost V 9 bases and J 4 bases; bases outside gene matches: 22. From germline, CDR1 is LNHDA and CDR2 SQIVND (reference sequence).

This chain links TRBV7-8 with TRBJ2-5; tentative D call: TRBD1 (5 bases). Germline V CDR1 and CDR2: SGHVS, FQNEAQ. The CDR3 length is 17 residues. V dropped 1 base and J dropped 4 bases, with 19 bases sitting between them. This chain's CDR3 is CASSLEATGARTETQYF. CDR3 DNA sequence: TGTGCCAGCAGCTTAGAGGCAACTGGGGCACGAACAGAGACCCAGTACTTC.

This clone was seen a handful of times. The V call is TRBV25-1, the J call TRBJ2-5; 10 bases line up with TRBD1. The closer fit of TRBJ2-7 to the DNA end suggests the J call may be wrong. Germline V gene lookup returns CDR1 MGHDK and CDR2 SYGVNS. The length of the CDR3 is 16 residues. CDR3 in amino acids: CASSPHPGTGAYEQYF. The CDR3 nucleotides read TGTGCCAGCAGTCCCCACCCCGGGACAGGGGCCTACGAGCAGTACTTC.

The J gene is TRBJ1-5, the V gene TRBV10-3, with 7 bases aligning to TRBD1. Germline-derived CDR1 and CDR2 are ENHRY and SYGVKD. This CDR3 region has 15 residues. Trimming took 3 bases from V and 7 from J; bases not matched to a gene: 9. CDR3 in amino acids: CAISDDGQADQPQHF. CDR3 sequence (DNA): TGTGCCATCAGTGACGACGGACAGGCTGACCAGCCCCAGCATTTT.

V and J are TRBV27 and TRBJ1-2; unclear D gene. The V gene lost 6 bases and the J gene lost 7 bases, with 18 bases spanning the gap. The germline V gene has CDR1 MNHEY and CDR2 SMNVEV (reference sequence). The length of the CDR3 is 14 residues. CDR3 DNA sequence: TGTGCCAGCAGCCCCGTCGTCGCGGCAGCTGGCTACACCTTC. It encodes CASSPVVAAAGYTF.

The rearrangement links TRBV19 to TRBJ2-3, with 8 nucleotides matching TRBD1. V shed 3 bases, J shed 6 bases, and the junction held 8 bases outside the gene matches. The CDR3 sequence is 15 residues long. Germline CDR1 and CDR2: LNHDA and SQIVND (reference sequence). CDR3 bases: TGTGCCAGTAGTATCGGCAGGGGGCATGAGGATACGCAGTATTTT. Its translation is CASSIGRGHEDTQYF.

With regard to this clone: This is likely a read error, given that the CDR3 carries no conserved phenylalanine or tryptophan at its end. The genes are TRBV27 and TRBJ2-7; D unclear. The CDR3 length is 13 residues. V lost 4 bases to trimming and J lost 4 bases, with 11 bases between them. Germline loops: CDR1 MNHEY, CDR2 SMNVEV (reference sequence). CDR3 protein: CASSSGSGYEQYS. For the CDR3, the DNA is TGTGCCAGCAGTTCCGGGTCTGGTTACGAGCAGTACTCC.

V and J are TRBV19 and TRBJ1-2; TRBD1 aligns across 7 bases. Germline V gene sequence: CDR1 LNHDA, CDR2 SQIVND (reference sequence). With V trimmed by 6 bases and J by 6 bases, 10 bases remained unmatched. The CDR3 length is 14 residues. The CDR3 loop is CASRGTAGGDGYTF. The DNA of the CDR3 is TGTGCCAGTAGGGGGACAGCCGGAGGGGATGGCTACACCTTC.

This chain connects TRBV19 to TRBJ2-3; D might be TRBD2 (5 bases). This CDR3 is 15 amino acids long. Germline V lookup: CDR1 LNHDA, CDR2 SQIVND (reference sequence). V dropped 3 bases and J dropped 2 bases, with 12 bases sitting between them. The CDR3 loop is CASSISGYYTDTQYF. CDR3 sequence (DNA): TGTGCCAGTAGTATCAGCGGCTACTACACAGATACGCAGTATTTT.

The rearrangement joins TRBV27 to TRBJ2-1; 7 bases line up with TRBD1. The trim removed 4 bases at V and 7 bases at J, leaving 4 bases unmatched. Germline V gene data show CDR1 as MNHEY and CDR2 as SMNVEV (reference sequence). The CDR3 contains 13 residues. The CDR3 bases are TGTGCCAGCAGTTCCAACAGGGGAAATGAGCAGTTCTTC. It encodes CASSSNRGNEQFF.

The gene calls are TRBV21-1 and TRBJ2-3; the table's TRBD1 call for D was not verified on the DNA. TRBV21-1 is deemed a pseudogene. This CDR3 spans 16 amino acids. The CDR3 DNA reads TGTGCCAGCAGCCACCGACAGGGGGCTCCTAGGGATACGCAGTATTTT. Its protein product is CASSHRQGAPRDTQYF.

The chain's CDR3 is CASSQANRGLREKLFF. CDR3 nucleotide sequence: TGCGCCAGCAGCCAGGCGAACAGGGGGCTTCGGGAAAAACTGTTTTTT. The chain recombines TRBV4-3 with TRBJ1-4; 9 nucleotides align to TRBD1. Germline-derived CDR1 and CDR2 are LGHNA and YSLEER. After removal of 3 bases from V and 8 bases from J, the junction contained 10 bases not matched to a gene. The CDR3 has 16 amino acids.

The V call is TRBV7-9, the J call TRBJ2-2; 7 nucleotides align to TRBD1. The CDR3 runs to 15 residues. Looked up from germline, CDR1 is SEHNR and CDR2 is FQNEAQ (reference sequence). Trimming removed 4 bases from V and 5 bases from J; junction bases left unmatched: 7. CDR3 region: CASSSRQGRTGELFF. The CDR3 DNA reads as TGTGCCAGCAGCTCAAGACAGGGCCGAACCGGGGAGCTGTTTTTT.

This chain uses TRBV7-9 with TRBJ2-7; D is ambiguous. In germline, CDR1 is SEHNR, CDR2 FQNEAQ (reference sequence). This CDR3 comprises 12 residues. Trimming left V 3 bases short and J 2 bases short, with 5 bases between. The DNA of the CDR3 is TGTGCCAGCAGCTTTCCAGCCTACGAGCAGTACTTC. Protein product: CASSFPAYEQYF.

The gene calls are TRBV6-5 and TRBJ1-1; TRBD1 is a possible D gene (5 bases). Germline CDR1 reads MNHEY; CDR2 reads SVGAGI. Deletions cut 2 bases from V and 6 bases from J, with 7 bases between. This CDR3 has 12 amino acids. The CDR3 DNA reads TGTGCCAGCAGTTACCCGGGGGCTGAAGCTTTCTTT. Translation: CASSYPGAEAFF.

The CDR3 is CAWSVPRSGSPYEQYF. The CDR3 nucleotides read TGTGCCTGGAGTGTACCTCGGTCCGGGAGCCCCTACGAGCAGTACTTC. The chain recombines TRBV30 with TRBJ2-7; D may be TRBD2 (6 bases). Per germline, CDR1 GTSNPN and CDR2 SVGIG (reference sequence). The V and J ends lost 0 bases and 2 bases respectively, with 17 bases between them. The CDR3 consists of 16 residues.

The V gene is TRBV5-4, the J gene TRBJ2-5, with D perhaps matching TRBD2 (6 bases). Germline values: CDR1 SGHNT, CDR2 YYREEE (reference sequence). CDR3 length: 14 residues. Trimming took off 4 bases at V and 2 bases at J, with 12 bases between the two ends. The CDR3 DNA follows: TGTGCCAGCAGCGTAAGCGGGTATCAAGAGACCCAGTACTTC. Translating gives CASSVSGYQETQYF.

The chain employs TRBV5-5 and TRBJ2-7; 7 bases map to TRBD2. Germline V gene sequence: CDR1 SGHKS, CDR2 YYEKEE (reference sequence). V was pared by 3 bases and J by 2 bases, with 8 bases of the junction left unmatched. This CDR3 is 15 amino acids long. Here the CDR3 DNA reads TGTGCCAGCAGCTACGGCGGGGGACTACCCTACGAGCAGTACTTC. This gives the protein CASSYGGGLPYEQYF.

This chain links TRBV10-3 with TRBJ2-1; TRBD2 matches 9 bases. V gave up 7 bases and J gave up 6 bases; unmatched junction bases: 7. Germline lookup yields CDR1 ENHRY and CDR2 SYGVKD. This CDR3 contains 14 residues. CDR3 sequence: CAITVAGEGNEQFF. The CDR3 DNA reads as TGTGCCATCACGGTAGCGGGAGAGGGCAATGAGCAGTTCTTC.

This clone was detected a few times. The chain has TRBV29-1 and TRBJ1-2, with 9 nucleotides matching TRBD1. CDR1 and CDR2 from the germline V gene are SQVTM and ANQGSEA. The junction had 3 bases not matched to a gene; V was cut back by 4 bases and J by 3 bases. This CDR3 region has 13 residues. CDR3 sequence: CSVGQGVDYGYTF. CDR3 in DNA: TGCAGCGTTGGACAGGGGGTAGACTATGGCTACACCTTC.

The chain uses TRBV15 and TRBJ1-2; no reliable D call. The CDR3 length is 12 residues. The V gene's germline CDR1 is LNHNV and CDR2 YYDKDF (reference sequence). Trimming shortened V by 5 bases and J by 5 bases, and 9 bases separated the two germline ends. The CDR3 region is CATSQDSYGYTF. In DNA, the CDR3 is TGTGCCACCAGCCAAGACTCTTATGGCTACACCTTC.

This clone was found a few times. The chain employs TRBV2 and TRBJ1-5; D gene uncertain. V was trimmed by 2 bases and J by 11 bases, leaving 7 bases between them. Per the germline V gene, CDR1 is SNHLY and CDR2 is FYNNEI. This CDR3 contains 11 residues. CDR3 sequence: CASSEKRAQHF. The CDR3 DNA follows: TGTGCCAGCAGTGAAAAGAGAGCCCAGCATTTT.